This is a list of T cell receptor beta chains from one sample in a study of identical twins. A single record per CDR3 protein comes from TCRdb applying MiXCR to the 5' RACE reads. The sample records hundreds of thousands of distinct CDR3 sequences, around a sixth being singletons. These sequences were also reported in another study, on T cells expressing NK-cell markers.

The sequenced material came from PBMCs. The receptors come from a woman aged 18-29 years in good health. The CDR3 runs from the conserved cysteine through the conserved F or W. The order of the fields is V gene, D gene, J gene, clone size, CDR3 DNA, CDR3 protein. D genes are given only for firm matches. Rows may omit the clone size; those that give it use once, few, many or a size class.

v_call: TRBV20-1
d_call: .
j_call: TRBJ2-3
clone_size: .
cdr3_nt: TGCAGTGCTCTAGGGCTCGCGGGGGCCAGGGATACGCAGTATTTT
cdr3_aa: CSALGLAGARDTQYF

v_call: TRBV7-8
d_call: .
j_call: TRBJ1-3
clone_size: .
cdr3_nt: TGTGCCAGCAGCTTCACAGGGAAAGCTGGAAACACCATATATTTT
cdr3_aa: CASSFTGKAGNTIYF

v_call: TRBV29-1
d_call: .
j_call: TRBJ2-1
clone_size: .
cdr3_nt: TGCAGCTTGGTACAGGGGGGGTTTTCCGATGAGCAGTTCTTC
cdr3_aa: CSLVQGGFSDEQFF

v_call: TRBV24-1
d_call: .
j_call: TRBJ2-1
clone_size: many
cdr3_nt: TGTGCCACCGGACAGTACAATGAGCAGTTCTTC
cdr3_aa: CATGQYNEQFF

v_call: TRBV7-9
d_call: .
j_call: TRBJ2-1
clone_size: many
cdr3_nt: TGTGCCAGCAGTACAAGCGGTTACAATGAGCAGTTCTTC
cdr3_aa: CASSTSGYNEQFF

v_call: TRBV7-9
d_call: .
j_call: TRBJ1-1
clone_size: few
cdr3_nt: TGTGCCAGCCTGGACAGAGTGAACACTGAAGCTTTCTTT
cdr3_aa: CASLDRVNTEAFF

v_call: TRBV25-1
d_call: .
j_call: TRBJ1-5
clone_size: .
cdr3_nt: TGTGCCAGCAGTGAAGGGGGAGGGGTTCAGCCCCAGCATTTT
cdr3_aa: CASSEGGGVQPQHF

v_call: TRBV15
d_call: .
j_call: TRBJ1-1
clone_size: .
cdr3_nt: TGTGCCACCAGCAGAGAGTTGGCGGGAATGAACACTGAAGCTTTCTTT
cdr3_aa: CATSRELAGMNTEAFF

v_call: TRBV4-3
d_call: .
j_call: TRBJ1-2
clone_size: .
cdr3_nt: TGCGCCAGCAGCGAAGACCTGGGGCCCTATGGCTACACCTTC
cdr3_aa: CASSEDLGPYGYTF

v_call: TRBV11-3
d_call: TRBD2
j_call: TRBJ2-1
clone_size: .
cdr3_nt: TGTGCCAGCAGCTCACCTACCGGGACTAGCGGGATCAGTGAGCAGTTCTTC
cdr3_aa: CASSSPTGTSGISEQFF

v_call: TRBV7-2
d_call: .
j_call: TRBJ2-3
clone_size: .
cdr3_nt: TGTGCCAGCAGCTTCACCGTAAGGGATACGCAGTATTTT
cdr3_aa: CASSFTVRDTQYF

v_call: TRBV6-1
d_call: .
j_call: TRBJ1-5
clone_size: .
cdr3_nt: TGTGCCACCTCCCGGGGGGGATTAGATCAGCCCCAGCATTTT
cdr3_aa: CATSRGGLDQPQHF

v_call: TRBV27
d_call: .
j_call: TRBJ1-1
clone_size: .
cdr3_nt: TGTGCCAGCAGTTTAAGGCCAGGTGGGATGGCTTTCTTT
cdr3_aa: CASSLRPGGMAFF

v_call: TRBV29-1
d_call: .
j_call: TRBJ1-5
clone_size: many
cdr3_nt: TGCAGCGTACGGGGCCCAGGGAGCAATCAGCCCCAGCATTTT
cdr3_aa: CSVRGPGSNQPQHF

v_call: TRBV5-1
d_call: .
j_call: TRBJ2-2
clone_size: .
cdr3_nt: TGCGCCAGCAGCTTAGGGTACTTCACCGGGGAGCTGTTTTTT
cdr3_aa: CASSLGYFTGELFF

v_call: TRBV6-5
d_call: TRBD2
j_call: TRBJ2-3
clone_size: few
cdr3_nt: TGTGCCAGCAGGCTTAAGAGCGGGATGAGCACAGATACGCAGTATTTT
cdr3_aa: CASRLKSGMSTDTQYF

v_call: TRBV15
d_call: TRBD1
j_call: TRBJ2-3
clone_size: few
cdr3_nt: TGTGCCACCAGCAGAGTCGTAAGTTCGGGACAGGTGACAGATACGCAGTATTTT
cdr3_aa: CATSRVVSSGQVTDTQYF

v_call: TRBV6-5
d_call: .
j_call: TRBJ2-3
clone_size: few
cdr3_nt: TGTGCCAGCAGTTACTCACCTGGGACGGATCTTAGCACAGATACGCAGTATTTT
cdr3_aa: CASSYSPGTDLSTDTQYF

v_call: TRBV5-6
d_call: .
j_call: TRBJ2-1
clone_size: .
cdr3_nt: TGTGCCAGCAGCTTGCGCGGACCGCAGTTCTTC
cdr3_aa: CASSLRGPQFF